The subject of this entry is one T cell receptor (beta chain). Antigen: not known. For each donor, at least one pre-ART and at least two post-ART PBMC samples were available. This CDR3 has 17 amino acids. This specimen belongs to a study of long-term antiretroviral therapy in people with HIV. Version v3.0 of the immunoSEQ assay ran at survey level. Clones were sequenced by immunoSEQ multiplex PCR, and TCRdb holds only the in-frame ones, with some missing. The sample records over 25,000 clones, 96% being singletons. Findings and caveats of the study: CDR3 lengths in HIV samples spanned a narrower range than controls.

This clonotype originated in a man aged 25 to 40 with HIV. This chain connects TRBV21-1 to TRBJ2-7; the D call of TRBD1 is as the table states it, not checked on the DNA. TRBV21-1 counts as a pseudogene. This sample comprised unsorted PBMCs, obtained roughly 6.9 years after starting antiretroviral therapy. The CDR3, as DNA: TGTGCCAGCACCAGGTACGAGAGGGACAGGGGGCTCTACGAGCAGTACTTC. Protein: CASTRYERDRGLYEQYF.